The rows below give T cell receptor beta chains drawn from one sample of a study of T cell responses to AZD1222 COVID-19 vaccine. Method: immunoSEQ multiplex PCR; TCRdb's copy keeps in-frame clones and lacks some. The table has over 50,000 clones, around 80% seen once; the top ten hold 20% to 30%. The source was peripheral blood, collected 28 days after the second AZD1222 dose. The source of these receptors is an adult who received the AZD1222 COVID-19 vaccine. CDR3s include the opening cysteine and the closing phenylalanine or tryptophan. Each record gives: V gene, J gene, CDR3 protein.

TRBV5-1	TRBJ1-1	CASSGGQMNTEAFF
TRBV3-1/TRBV3-2	TRBJ1-5	CASSQGTQPQHF
TRBV6-2/TRBV6-3	TRBJ1-1	CASSSLRTRAFF
TRBV7-9	TRBJ2-3	CASSLAGRNTDTQYF
TRBV7-9	TRBJ1-2	CASSLAGGEGALNGYTF
TRBV27	TRBJ2-2	CASSLRANTGELFF
TRBV7-6	TRBJ1-3	CASSAGPLSGNTIYF
TRBV25-1	TRBJ1-1	CASSATRTGMNTEAFF
TRBV29-1	TRBJ2-7	CSVVPGGYEQYF
TRBV7-9	TRBJ2-3	CASKETSPISTDTQYF
TRBV25-1	TRBJ1-1	CASGGQISTEAFF
TRBV28	TRBJ2-7	CASSLGQGNEQYF
TRBV5-5	TRBJ2-1	CASSLVFLTGGNEQFF
TRBV27	TRBJ1-5	CASSFGGIGNQPQHF
TRBV4-3	TRBJ1-6	CASSQRDRGYNSPLHF
TRBV5-1	TRBJ2-1	CASRLWGNEQFF
TRBV2	TRBJ1-6	CASSLDRLSSYNSPLHF
TRBV6-5	TRBJ1-6	CASRPRNSPLHF
TRBV7-2	TRBJ1-1	CASSVQGASEAFF
TRBV7-8	TRBJ2-2	CASSSTAGWTGELFF
TRBV27	TRBJ1-6	CASSYEVGLGGSPLHF
TRBV28	TRBJ1-5	CASTLGRWGNQPQHF
TRBV19	TRBJ2-1	CASSIEGTRGQIYNEQFF
TRBV5-1	TRBJ2-1	CASSWSNSYNEQFF
TRBV12-5	TRBJ1-5	CASGPDRGDQPQHF
TRBV4-2	TRBJ2-6	CASSPGQGQLGANVLTF
TRBV27	TRBJ2-7	CASSISESYEQYF
TRBV10-3	TRBJ1-4	CAISERKGTGEKLFF
TRBV21-1	TRBJ1-4	CASSKVAEGRQGKLFF
TRBV18	TRBJ1-4	CASSPRDPNEKLFF
TRBV28	TRBJ2-7	CASKTRYEQYF
TRBV28	TRBJ1-1	CASTGLTTANTEAFF
TRBV27	TRBJ2-7	CASRTMTGAYEQYF
TRBV5-1	TRBJ1-1	CASSLGGLSTEAFF
TRBV12-3/TRBV12-4	TRBJ1-4	CASSLAGTEKLFF
TRBV28	TRBJ1-5	CASSRGSNQPQHF
TRBV27	TRBJ2-7	CASSPSRLAGLSSYEQYF
TRBV7-9	TRBJ2-1	CASSLVQGGIEQFF
TRBV12-3/TRBV12-4	TRBJ2-3	CAGGHGSTDTQYF
TRBV25-1	TRBJ2-1	CASSSGAWEQFF
TRBV6-5	TRBJ1-2	CASRLDRTPNYGYTF
TRBV10-3	TRBJ2-7	CAIRGRTEQYF
TRBV9	TRBJ2-2	CASSKKPTSGRAANTGELFF
TRBV7-3	TRBJ2-3	CASSSNADTQYF
TRBV6-2/TRBV6-3	TRBJ2-6	CASSPLPGANVLTF
TRBV2	TRBJ2-2	CASSVLRPNTGELFF
TRBV29-1	TRBJ2-1	CSVDPSRGTYAEQFF
TRBV27	TRBJ2-2	CASSFIAGRTGELFF
TRBV21-1	TRBJ2-2	CASRGHGLETVINTGELFF
TRBV4-1	TRBJ2-1	CASSTPPLTSGSGNEQFF
TRBV9	TRBJ2-1	CASSFSPGAWNNEQFF
TRBV5-1	TRBJ1-1	CASSLGDRGTEAFF
TRBV6-2/TRBV6-3	TRBJ2-7	CASSYSERGTYKQYF
TRBV6-5	TRBJ1-1	CASSYGQNTEAFF
TRBV5-5	TRBJ1-5	CASSYRGADQPQHF
TRBV12-3/TRBV12-4	TRBJ2-3	CASGGRGLDTQYF
TRBV5-1	TRBJ2-1	CASSLTDQYNEQFF
TRBV16	TRBJ2-7	CASSRQQGSYEQYF
TRBV28	TRBJ2-1	CASSGSGRADNEQFF
TRBV19	TRBJ1-4	CASSLRQGVTTNEKLFF